This T cell receptor beta chain was identified in a study of T cell responses to AZD1222 COVID-19 vaccine. J lost 1 base, V lost 3 bases, and 6 bases had no gene match. The germline gives CDR1 DFQATT, CDR2 SNEGSKA (reference sequence). CDR3 length: 16 residues. Libraries were prepared by immunoSEQ multiplex PCR; TCRdb keeps only in-frame clonotypes and omits some of them. The data show tens of thousands of clones, roughly nine tenths seen once. The chain uses TRBV20-1 and TRBJ1-6; the match to TRBD1 covers 7 bases. This receptor was obtained from an adult who received the AZD1222 COVID-19 vaccine. The source material was peripheral blood, sampled 28 days after the second AZD1222 dose. The CDR3 DNA follows: TGCAGTGCTAGTGAGACAGGGTGGTCCTATAATTCACCCCTCCACTTT. It translates to CSASETGWSYNSPLHF.